Listed here is a single T cell receptor beta chain. The source of the sample is a study of T cell changes during pregnancy in multiple sclerosis. TCRdb's copy holds only in-frame clones and misses some; the assay was immunoSEQ multiplex PCR. The data show about 41,000 clones, roughly nine tenths seen once. Trimming took 6 bases from V and 5 from J, leaving 14 bases between them. This CDR3 has 14 residues. Germline loops: CDR1 MNHEY, CDR2 SMNVEV (reference sequence). The genes are TRBV27 and TRBJ2-1; D possibly corresponds to TRBD1 (6 bases). The specimen was CD4+ T cells from peripheral blood mononuclear cells, collected in the first trimester of pregnancy. The sequence was collected from a female donor with multiple sclerosis, enrolled in a pregnancy study. The CDR3 is CASRVAGANNEQFF. CDR3 nucleotide sequence: TGTGCCAGCAGAGTTGCAGGGGCTAACAATGAGCAGTTCTTC.